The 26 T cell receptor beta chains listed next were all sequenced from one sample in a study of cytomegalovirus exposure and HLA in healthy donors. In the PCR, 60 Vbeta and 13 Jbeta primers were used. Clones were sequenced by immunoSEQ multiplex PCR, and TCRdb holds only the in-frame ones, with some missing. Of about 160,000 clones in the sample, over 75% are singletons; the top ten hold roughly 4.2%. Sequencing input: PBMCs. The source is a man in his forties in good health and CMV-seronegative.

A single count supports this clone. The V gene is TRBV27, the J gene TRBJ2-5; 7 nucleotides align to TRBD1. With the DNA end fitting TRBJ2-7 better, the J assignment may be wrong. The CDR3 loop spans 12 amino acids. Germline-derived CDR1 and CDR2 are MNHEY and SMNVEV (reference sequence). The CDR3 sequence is CASSKTGYEQYF. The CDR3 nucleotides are TGTGCCAGCAGTAAGACAGGGTACGAGCAGTACTTC.

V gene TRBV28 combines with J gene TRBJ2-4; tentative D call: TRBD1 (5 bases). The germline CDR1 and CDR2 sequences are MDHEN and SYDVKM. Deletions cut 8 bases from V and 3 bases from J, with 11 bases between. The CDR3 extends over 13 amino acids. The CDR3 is CASAGFGKNIQYF. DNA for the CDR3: TGTGCCAGCGCAGGGTTTGGCAAAAACATTCAGTACTTC.

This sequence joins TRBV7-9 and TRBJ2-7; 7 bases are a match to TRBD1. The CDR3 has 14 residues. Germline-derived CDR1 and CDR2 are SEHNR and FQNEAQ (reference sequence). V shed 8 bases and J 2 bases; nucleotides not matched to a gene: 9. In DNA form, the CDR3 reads TGTGCCAGCGGGCCCGGGACAGCCCCCTACGAGCAGTACTTC. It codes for CASGPGTAPYEQYF. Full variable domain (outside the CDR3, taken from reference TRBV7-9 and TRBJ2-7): DTGVSQNPRHKITKRGQNVTFRCDPISEHNRLYWYRQTLGQGPEFLTYFQNEAQLEKSRLLSDRFSAERPKGSFSTLEIQRTEQGDSAMYLCASGPGTAPYEQYFGPGTRLTVT.

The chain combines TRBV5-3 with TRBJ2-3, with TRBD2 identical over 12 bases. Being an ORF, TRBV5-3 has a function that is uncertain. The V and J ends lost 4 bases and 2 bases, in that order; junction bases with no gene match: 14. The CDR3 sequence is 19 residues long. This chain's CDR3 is CARSPGWLAGGTHTDTQYF. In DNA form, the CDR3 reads TGTGCCAGAAGCCCCGGTTGGCTAGCGGGGGGGACTCACACAGATACGCAGTATTTT.

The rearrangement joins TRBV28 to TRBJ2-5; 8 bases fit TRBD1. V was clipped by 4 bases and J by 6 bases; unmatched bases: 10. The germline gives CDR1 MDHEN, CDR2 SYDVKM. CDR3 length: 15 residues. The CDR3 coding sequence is TGTGCCAGCAGTTCCACAGGGGGGCCTCCACAGACCCAGTACTTC. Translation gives CASSSTGGPPQTQYF.

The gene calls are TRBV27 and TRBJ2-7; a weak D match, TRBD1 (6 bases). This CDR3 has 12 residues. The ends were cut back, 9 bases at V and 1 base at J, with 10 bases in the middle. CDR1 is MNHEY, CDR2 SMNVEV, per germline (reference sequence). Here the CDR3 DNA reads TGTGCCAGGGGGACAAAATCCTACGAGCAGTACTTC. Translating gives CARGTKSYEQYF.

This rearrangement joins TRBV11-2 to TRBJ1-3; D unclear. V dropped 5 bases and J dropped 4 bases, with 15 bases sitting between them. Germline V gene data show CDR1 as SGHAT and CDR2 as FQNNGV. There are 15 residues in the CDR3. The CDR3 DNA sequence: TGTGCCAGCAGCCTAAGGACTGGCGGGGGAAACACCATATATTTT. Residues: CASSLRTGGGNTIYF.

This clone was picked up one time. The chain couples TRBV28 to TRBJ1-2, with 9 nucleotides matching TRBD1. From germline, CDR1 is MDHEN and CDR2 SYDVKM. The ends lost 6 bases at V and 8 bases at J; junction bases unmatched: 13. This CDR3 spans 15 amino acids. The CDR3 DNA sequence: TGTGCCAGCAGCCGAATGACAGGGGGGGTTTACGGCTACACCTTC. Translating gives CASSRMTGGVYGYTF.

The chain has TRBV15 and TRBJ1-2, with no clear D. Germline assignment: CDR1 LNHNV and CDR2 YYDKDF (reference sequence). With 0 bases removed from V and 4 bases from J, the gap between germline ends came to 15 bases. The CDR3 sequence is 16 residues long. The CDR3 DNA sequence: TGTGCCACCAGCAGAGATGGAACAGCTACCATCTATGGCTACACCTTC. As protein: CATSRDGTATIYGYTF.

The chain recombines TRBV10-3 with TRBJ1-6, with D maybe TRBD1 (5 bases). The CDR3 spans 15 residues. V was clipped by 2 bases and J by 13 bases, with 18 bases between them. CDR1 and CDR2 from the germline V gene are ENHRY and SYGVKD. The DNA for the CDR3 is TGTGCCATCAGTGAGCCCGACAGATCCCCGGTCCCCCTCCACTTT. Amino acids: CAISEPDRSPVPLHF.

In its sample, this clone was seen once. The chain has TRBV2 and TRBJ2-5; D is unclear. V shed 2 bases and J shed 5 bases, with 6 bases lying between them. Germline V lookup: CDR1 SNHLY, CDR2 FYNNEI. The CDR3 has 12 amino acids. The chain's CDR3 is CASSETVETQYF. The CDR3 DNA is TGTGCCAGCAGTGAAACAGTTGAGACCCAGTACTTC.

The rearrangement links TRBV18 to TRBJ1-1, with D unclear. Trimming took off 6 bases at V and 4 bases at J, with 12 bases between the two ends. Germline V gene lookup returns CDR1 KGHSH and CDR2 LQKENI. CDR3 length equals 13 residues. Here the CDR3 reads CASSDGEGTEAFF. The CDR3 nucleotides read TGTGCCAGCTCGGACGGGGAAGGCACTGAAGCTTTCTTT.

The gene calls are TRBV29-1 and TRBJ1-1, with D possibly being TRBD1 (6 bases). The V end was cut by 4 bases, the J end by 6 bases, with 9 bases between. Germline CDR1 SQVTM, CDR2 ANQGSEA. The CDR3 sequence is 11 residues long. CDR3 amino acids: CSVGGGSEAFF. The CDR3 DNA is TGCAGCGTTGGCGGGGGCTCTGAAGCTTTCTTT.

The CDR3 loop is CASTRFQFYEQYF. CDR3 bases: TGTGCCAGCACTCGTTTCCAGTTTTACGAGCAGTACTTC. The chain carries TRBV2 and TRBJ2-7; D uncertain. Trimming removed 7 bases from V and 4 bases from J, with 14 bases in between. The CDR3 length is 13 residues. From germline, CDR1 is SNHLY and CDR2 FYNNEI. The full variable domain, completed using reference TRBV2 and TRBJ2-7, is EPEVTQTPSHQVTQMGQEVILRCVPISNHLYFYWYRQILGQKVEFLVSFYNNEISEKSEIFDDQFSVERPDGSNFTLKIRSTKLEDSAMYFCASTRFQFYEQYFGPGTRLTVT.

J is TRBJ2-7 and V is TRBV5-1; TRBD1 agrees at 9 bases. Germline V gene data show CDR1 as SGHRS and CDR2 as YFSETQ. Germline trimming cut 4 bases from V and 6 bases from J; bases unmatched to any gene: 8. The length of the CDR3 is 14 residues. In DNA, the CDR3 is TGCGCCAGCAGCGACTACAGGGGGCTGGGCGAGCAGTACTTC. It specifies CASSDYRGLGEQYF.

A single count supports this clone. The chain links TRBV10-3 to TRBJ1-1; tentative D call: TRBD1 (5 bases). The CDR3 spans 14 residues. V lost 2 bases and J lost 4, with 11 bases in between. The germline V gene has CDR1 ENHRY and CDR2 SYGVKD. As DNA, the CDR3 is TGTGCCATCAGTGAGGGGGCGATGAGCACTGAAGCTTTCTTT. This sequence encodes CAISEGAMSTEAFF.

CDR3 DNA sequence: TGCGCCAGCAGCCACCCGGACAGGGGGTACAATGAGCAGTTCTTC. This sequence encodes CASSHPDRGYNEQFF. The gene calls are TRBV5-1 and TRBJ2-1; the match to TRBD1 covers 10 bases. Germline V CDR1 and CDR2: SGHRS, YFSETQ. The J segment lost 4 bases and the V segment lost 4 bases, leaving 5 bases of the junction unmatched. This CDR3 has 15 amino acids. Variable domain in full (rest from reference TRBV5-1 and TRBJ2-1): KAGVTQTPRYLIKTRGQQVTLSCSPISGHRSVSWYQQTPGQGLQFLFEYFSETQRNKGNFPGRFSGRQFSNSRSEMNVSTLELGDSALYLCASSHPDRGYNEQFFGPGTRLTVL.

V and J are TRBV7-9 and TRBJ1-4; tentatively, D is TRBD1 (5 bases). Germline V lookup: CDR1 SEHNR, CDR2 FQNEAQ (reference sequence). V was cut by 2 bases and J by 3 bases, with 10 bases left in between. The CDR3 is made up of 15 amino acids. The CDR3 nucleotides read TGTGCCAGCAGCTTACTCCTCAGGGCTAATGAAAAACTGTTTTTT. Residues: CASSLLLRANEKLFF.

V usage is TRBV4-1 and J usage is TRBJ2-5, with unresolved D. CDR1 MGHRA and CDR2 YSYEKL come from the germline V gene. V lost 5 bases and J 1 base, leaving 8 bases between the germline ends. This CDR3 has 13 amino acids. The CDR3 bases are TGCGCCAGCAGCGAGAACTCCCAAGAGACCCAGTACTTC. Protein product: CASSENSQETQYF.

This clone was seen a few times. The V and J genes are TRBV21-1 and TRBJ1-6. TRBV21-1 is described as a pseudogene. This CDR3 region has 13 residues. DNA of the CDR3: TGTGCCAGCAGTGGAGGCGGCAATTCACCCCTCCACTTT. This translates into CASSGGGNSPLHF.

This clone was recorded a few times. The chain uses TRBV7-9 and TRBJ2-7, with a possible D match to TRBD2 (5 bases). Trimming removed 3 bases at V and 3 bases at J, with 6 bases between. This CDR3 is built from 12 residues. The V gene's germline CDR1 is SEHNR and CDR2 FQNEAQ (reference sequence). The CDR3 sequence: CASSFGDYEQYF. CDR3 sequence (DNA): TGTGCCAGCAGCTTCGGGGACTACGAGCAGTACTTC.

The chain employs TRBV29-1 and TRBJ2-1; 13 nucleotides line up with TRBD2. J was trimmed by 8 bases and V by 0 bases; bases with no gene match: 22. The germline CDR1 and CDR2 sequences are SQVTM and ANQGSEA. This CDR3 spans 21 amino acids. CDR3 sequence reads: CSVEDISPPVRTSGGADEQFF. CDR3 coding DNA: TGCAGCGTTGAAGATATATCCCCTCCCGTTCGTACTAGCGGGGGGGCGGATGAGCAGTTCTTC.

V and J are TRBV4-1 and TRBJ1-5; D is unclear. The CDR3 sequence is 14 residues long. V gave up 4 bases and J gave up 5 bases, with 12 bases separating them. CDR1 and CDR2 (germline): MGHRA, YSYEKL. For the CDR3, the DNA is TGCGCCAGCAGCCCGTCAACTAGGGATCAGCCCCAGCATTTT. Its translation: CASSPSTRDQPQHF.

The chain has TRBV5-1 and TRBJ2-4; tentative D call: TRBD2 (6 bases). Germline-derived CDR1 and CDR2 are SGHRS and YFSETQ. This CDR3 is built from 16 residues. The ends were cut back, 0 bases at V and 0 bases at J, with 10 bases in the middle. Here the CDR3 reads CASSLVSGIAKNIQYF. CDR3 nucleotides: TGCGCCAGCAGCTTGGTTAGCGGAATAGCCAAAAACATTCAGTACTTC.

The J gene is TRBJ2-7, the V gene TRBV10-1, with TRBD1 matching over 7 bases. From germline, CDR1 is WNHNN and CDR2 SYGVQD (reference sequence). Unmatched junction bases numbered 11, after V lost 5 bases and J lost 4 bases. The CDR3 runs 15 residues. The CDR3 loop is CASSSTRTGVYEQYF. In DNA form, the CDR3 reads TGCGCCAGCAGTTCCACGAGGACAGGAGTTTACGAGCAGTACTTC.

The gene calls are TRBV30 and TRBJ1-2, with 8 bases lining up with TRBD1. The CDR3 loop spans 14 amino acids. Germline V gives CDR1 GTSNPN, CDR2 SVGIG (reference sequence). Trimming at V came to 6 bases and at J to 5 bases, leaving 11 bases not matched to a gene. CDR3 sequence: CACPTGGSGYGYTF. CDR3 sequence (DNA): TGTGCCTGTCCCACAGGGGGGTCTGGGTATGGCTACACCTTC. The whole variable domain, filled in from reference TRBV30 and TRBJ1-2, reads SQTIHQWPATLVQPVGSPLSLECTVEGTSNPNLYWYRQAAGRGLQLLFYSVGIGQISSEVPQNLSASRPQDRQFILSSKKLLLSDSGFYLCACPTGGSGYGYTFGSGTRLTVV.